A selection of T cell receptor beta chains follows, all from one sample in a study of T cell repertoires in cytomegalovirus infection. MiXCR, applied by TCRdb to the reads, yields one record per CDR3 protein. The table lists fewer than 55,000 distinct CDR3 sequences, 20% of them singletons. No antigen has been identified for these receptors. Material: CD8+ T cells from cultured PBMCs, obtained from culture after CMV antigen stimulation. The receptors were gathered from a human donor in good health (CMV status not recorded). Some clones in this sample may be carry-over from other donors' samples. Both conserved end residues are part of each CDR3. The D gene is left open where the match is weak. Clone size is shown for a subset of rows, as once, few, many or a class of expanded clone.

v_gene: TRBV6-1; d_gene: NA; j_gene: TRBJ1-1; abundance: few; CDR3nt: TGTGCCAGCAGTGAATGGGGGGGGCAGAACACTGAAGCTTTCTTT; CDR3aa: CASSEWGGQNTEAFF
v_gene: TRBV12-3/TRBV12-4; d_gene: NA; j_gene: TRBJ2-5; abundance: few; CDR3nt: TGTGCCAGCAGTTTAAGTCCTGGCAGCCAAGAGACCCAGTACTTC; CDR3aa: CASSLSPGSQETQYF
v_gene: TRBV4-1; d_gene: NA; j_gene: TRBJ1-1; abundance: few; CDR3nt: TGCGCCAGCAGCCGGGACATGCAGTACCCGAACACTGAAGCTTTCTTT; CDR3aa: CASSRDMQYPNTEAFF
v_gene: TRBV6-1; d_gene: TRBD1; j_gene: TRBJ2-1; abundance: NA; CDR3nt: TGTGCCAGCAGCCCGGGACAGGGGGCGAATGAGCAGTTCTTC; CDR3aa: CASSPGQGANEQFF
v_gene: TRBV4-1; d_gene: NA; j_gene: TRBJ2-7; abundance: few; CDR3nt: TGCGCCAGCAGCCAAGCGGGGGAAGAGCAGTACTTC; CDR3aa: CASSQAGEEQYF
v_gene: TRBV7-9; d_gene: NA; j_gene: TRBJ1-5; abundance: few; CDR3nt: TGTGCCAGCAGCTTTCCGGCAGACAATCAGCCCCAGCATTTT; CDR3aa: CASSFPADNQPQHF
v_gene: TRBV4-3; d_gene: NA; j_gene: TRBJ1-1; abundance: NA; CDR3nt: TGCGCCAGCAGCCAAGATGGGGGGGACATGAACACTGAAGCTTTCTTT; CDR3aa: CASSQDGGDMNTEAFF
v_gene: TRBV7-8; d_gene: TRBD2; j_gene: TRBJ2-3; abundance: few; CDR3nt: TGTGCCAGCAGCTCCGGACTAGCGAGCACAGATACGCAGTATTTT; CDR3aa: CASSSGLASTDTQYF
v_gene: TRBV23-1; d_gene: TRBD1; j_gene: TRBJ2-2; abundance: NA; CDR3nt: TGCGCCAGCAGTCCACCGGGACAGGGAATTATCACCGGGGAGCTGTTTTTT; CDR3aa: CASSPPGQGIITGELFF
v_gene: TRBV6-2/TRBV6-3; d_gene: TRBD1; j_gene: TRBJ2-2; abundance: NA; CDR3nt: TGTGCCAGCAGTCGGGACAGGAGACCTACCGGGGAGCTGTTTTTT; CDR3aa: CASSRDRRPTGELFF
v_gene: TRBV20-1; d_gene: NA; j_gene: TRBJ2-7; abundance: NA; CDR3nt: TGCAGTGCTCGGGACCCAGGGATCGAGCAGTACTTC; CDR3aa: CSARDPGIEQYF
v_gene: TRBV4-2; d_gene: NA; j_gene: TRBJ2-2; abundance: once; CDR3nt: TGTGCCAGCAGCCAAGAATGGAGGCAGAGCGCGACCGGGGAGCTGTTTTTT; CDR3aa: CASSQEWRQSATGELFF
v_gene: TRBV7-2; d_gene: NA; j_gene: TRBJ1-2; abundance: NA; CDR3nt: TGTGCCAGCAGTGCAGGGTACTCCTATGGCTACACCTTC; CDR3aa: CASSAGYSYGYTF
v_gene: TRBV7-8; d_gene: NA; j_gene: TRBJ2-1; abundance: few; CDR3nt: TGTGCCAGCAGCTTACTTGGGACAATCAACAATGAGCAGTTCTTC; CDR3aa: CASSLLGTINNEQFF
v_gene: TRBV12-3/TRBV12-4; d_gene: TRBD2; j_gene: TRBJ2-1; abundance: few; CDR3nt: TGTGCCAGCAGTTCCGGGACTAGCGGGGCCAATGAGCAGTTCTTC; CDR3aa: CASSSGTSGANEQFF
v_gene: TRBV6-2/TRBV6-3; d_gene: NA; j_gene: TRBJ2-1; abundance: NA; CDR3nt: TGTGCCAGCAGTTACCGCTCGACGTCCTACAATGAGCAGTTCTTC; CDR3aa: CASSYRSTSYNEQFF
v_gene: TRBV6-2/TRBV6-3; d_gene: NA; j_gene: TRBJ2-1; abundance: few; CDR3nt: TGTGCCAGCGCCCGGTTAGGGGGGCCCGAGCAGTTCTTC; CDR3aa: CASARLGGPEQFF
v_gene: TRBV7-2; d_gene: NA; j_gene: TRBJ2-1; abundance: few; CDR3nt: TGTGCCAGCAGCGGCCCTACTCGCGGCTACAATGAGCAGTTCTTC; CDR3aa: CASSGPTRGYNEQFF
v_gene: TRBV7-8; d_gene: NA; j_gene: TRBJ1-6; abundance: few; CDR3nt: TGTGCCAGCAGCTTAGATTCACCCCTCCACTTT; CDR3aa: CASSLDSPLHF
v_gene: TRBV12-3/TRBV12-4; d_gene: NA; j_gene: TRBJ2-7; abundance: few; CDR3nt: TGTGCCAGCAGTTTAGCGCGAGACGAGCAGTACTTC; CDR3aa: CASSLARDEQYF
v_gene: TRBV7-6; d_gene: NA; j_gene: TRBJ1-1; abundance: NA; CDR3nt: TGTGCCAGCAGCTTAGGGCGAGGCGACACTGAAGCTTTCTTT; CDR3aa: CASSLGRGDTEAFF
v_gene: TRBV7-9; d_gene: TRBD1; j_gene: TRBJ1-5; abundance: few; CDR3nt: TGTGCCAGCAGTACCTCCGGGACAGGGGATCTCAGCAATCAGCCCCAGCATTTT; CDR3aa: CASSTSGTGDLSNQPQHF
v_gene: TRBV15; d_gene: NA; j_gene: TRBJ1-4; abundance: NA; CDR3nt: TGTGCCACCAGCAGTCCCGAGGCAGGGGATGATGAAAAACTGTTTTTT; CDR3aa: CATSSPEAGDDEKLFF
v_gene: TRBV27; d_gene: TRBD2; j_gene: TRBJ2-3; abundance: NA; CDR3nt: TGTGCCAGCAGTTCCCGACTAGCGGGGGGGTACACTAGCACAGATACGCAGTATTTT; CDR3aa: CASSSRLAGGYTSTDTQYF
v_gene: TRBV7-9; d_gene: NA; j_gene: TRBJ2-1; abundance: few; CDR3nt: TGTGCCAGCAGCTTATACTACAATGAGCAGTTCTTC; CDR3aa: CASSLYYNEQFF
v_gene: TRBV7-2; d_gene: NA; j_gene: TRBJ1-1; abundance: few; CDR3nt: TGTGCCAGCAGTTCCGGGACGTTGAACACTGAAGCTTTCTTT; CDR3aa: CASSSGTLNTEAFF
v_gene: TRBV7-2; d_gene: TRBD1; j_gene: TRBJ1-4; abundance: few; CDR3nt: TGTGCCAGCAGCGTCGGGACAGGGGGTGAAAAACTGTTTTTT; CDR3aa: CASSVGTGGEKLFF
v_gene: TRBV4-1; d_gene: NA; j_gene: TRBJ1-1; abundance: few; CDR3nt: TGCGCCAGCAGCCAAGACCCGGGGATAAACACTGAAGCTTTCTTT; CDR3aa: CASSQDPGINTEAFF
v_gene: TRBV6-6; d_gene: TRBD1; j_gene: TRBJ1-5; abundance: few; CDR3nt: TGTGCCAGCAGGGAGACAGGGGGCGGGCAGCCCCAGCATTTT; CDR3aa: CASRETGGGQPQHF
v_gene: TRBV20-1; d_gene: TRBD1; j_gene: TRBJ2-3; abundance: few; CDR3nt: TGCAGTGCTTGGACAGGGGTCGCGACAGATACGCAGTATTTT; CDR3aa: CSAWTGVATDTQYF
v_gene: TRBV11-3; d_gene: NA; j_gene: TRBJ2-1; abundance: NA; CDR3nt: TGTGCCAGCAGTCAAGGGAGTAGCTCCTACAATGAGCAGTTCTTC; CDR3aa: CASSQGSSSYNEQFF
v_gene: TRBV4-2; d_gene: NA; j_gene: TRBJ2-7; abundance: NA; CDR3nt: TGTGCCAGCAGCCAAACTGTTTCCAAGTACCATCTGAAGGGCTACGAGCAGTACTTC; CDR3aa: CASSQTVSKYHLKGYEQYF
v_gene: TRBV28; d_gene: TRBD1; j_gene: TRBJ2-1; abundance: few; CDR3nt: TGTGCCAGCAGCCTGGGACAGGGATTCTACAATGAGCAGTTCTTC; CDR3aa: CASSLGQGFYNEQFF
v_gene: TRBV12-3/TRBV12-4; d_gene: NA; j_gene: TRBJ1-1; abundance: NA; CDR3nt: TGTGCCAGCAGTTTTACCCAAAAAGAAGCTTTCTTT; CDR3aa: CASSFTQKEAFF
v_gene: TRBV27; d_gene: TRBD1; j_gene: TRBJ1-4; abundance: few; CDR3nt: TGTGCCAGCAGTCTCCGGGACAGGGGTAATGAAAAACTGTTTTTT; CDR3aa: CASSLRDRGNEKLFF
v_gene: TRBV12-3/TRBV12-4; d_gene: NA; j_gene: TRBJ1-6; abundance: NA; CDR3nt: TGTGCCAGCAGGGGCTCCTATAATTCACCCCTCCACTTT; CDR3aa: CASRGSYNSPLHF
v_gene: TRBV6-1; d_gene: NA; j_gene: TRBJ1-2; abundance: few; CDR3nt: TGTGCCAGCGCGGAGGGTATCCGCTATGGCTACACCTTC; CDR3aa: CASAEGIRYGYTF
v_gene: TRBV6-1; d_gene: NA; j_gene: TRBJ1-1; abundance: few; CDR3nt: TGTGCCAGCAGCTCGGACAGTCTAAGGGAAACTGAAGCTTTCTTT; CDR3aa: CASSSDSLRETEAFF
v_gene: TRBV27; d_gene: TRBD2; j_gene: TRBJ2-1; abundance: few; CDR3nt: TGTGCCAGCAGTTCGGGACTAGCCTACAATGAGCAGTTCTTC; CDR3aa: CASSSGLAYNEQFF
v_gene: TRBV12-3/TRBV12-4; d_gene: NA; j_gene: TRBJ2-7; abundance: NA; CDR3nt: TGTGCCAGCAGTTGGGCTCCTGTCTTCGAGCAGTACTTC; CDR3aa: CASSWAPVFEQYF
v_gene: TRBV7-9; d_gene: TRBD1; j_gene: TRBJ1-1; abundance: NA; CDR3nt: TGTGCCAGCAGCTCGACAGGGGTCTCCTCTGAAGCTTTCTTT; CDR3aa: CASSSTGVSSEAFF
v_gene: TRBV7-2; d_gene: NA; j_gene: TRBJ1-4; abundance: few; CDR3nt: TGTGCCAGCAGCTTGAGTCTTCGGCGGCAAAAGGGGGCTAATGAAAAACTGTTTTTT; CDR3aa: CASSLSLRRQKGANEKLFF
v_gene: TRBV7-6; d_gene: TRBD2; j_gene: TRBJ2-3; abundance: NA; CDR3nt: TGTGCCAGCAGCCAGGAACTAGCGGGACCAACAGATACGCAGTATTTT; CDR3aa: CASSQELAGPTDTQYF
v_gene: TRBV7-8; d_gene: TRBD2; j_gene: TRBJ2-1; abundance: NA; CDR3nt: TGTGCCAGCAGCCTAACAGCGGGGGGGCCCAATGAGCAGTTCTTC; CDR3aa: CASSLTAGGPNEQFF
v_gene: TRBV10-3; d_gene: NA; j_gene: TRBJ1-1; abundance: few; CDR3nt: TGTGCCATCAGTGATCCGGACATCCTCCGAAATACTGAAGCTTTCTTT; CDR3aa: CAISDPDILRNTEAFF
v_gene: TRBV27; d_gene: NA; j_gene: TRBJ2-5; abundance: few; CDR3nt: TGTGCCAGCAGCCGGGACTCGGGGACCCAGTACTTC; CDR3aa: CASSRDSGTQYF
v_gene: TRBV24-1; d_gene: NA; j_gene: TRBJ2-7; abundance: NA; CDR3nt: TGTGCCACCAGTGATTTGGCAGGGGAGGGCGAGCAGTACTTC; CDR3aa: CATSDLAGEGEQYF
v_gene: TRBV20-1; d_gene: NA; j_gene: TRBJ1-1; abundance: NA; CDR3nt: TGCAGTGCTCCCGGAGATTTCTTT; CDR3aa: CSAPGDFF
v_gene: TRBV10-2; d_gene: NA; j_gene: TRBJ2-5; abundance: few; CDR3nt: TGCGCCAGCAGCGAAAGGGAGACCCAGTACTTC; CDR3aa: CASSERETQYF
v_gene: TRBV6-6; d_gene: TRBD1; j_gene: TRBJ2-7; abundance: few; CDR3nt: TGTGCCAGCAGTTGGGGACAGGGAGCCTACGAGCAGTACTTC; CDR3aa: CASSWGQGAYEQYF
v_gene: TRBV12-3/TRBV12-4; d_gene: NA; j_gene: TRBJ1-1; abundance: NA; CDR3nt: TGTGCCAGCAGCTCGGGACCTCTGAACACTGAAGCTTTCTTT; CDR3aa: CASSSGPLNTEAFF
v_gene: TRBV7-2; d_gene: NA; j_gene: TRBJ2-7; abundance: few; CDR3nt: TGTGCCAGCAGCTTACCGGGACGGCCCTACGAGCAGTACTTC; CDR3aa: CASSLPGRPYEQYF